Shown below are 10 T cell receptor beta chains from a single sample sequenced in a study of shared clonotypes between healthy human individuals. This table comes from immunoSEQ multiplex PCR, and its TCRdb copy is limited to in-frame clones, with some not included. The sample shows a few million clones, 90% to 95% of them seen only once. Sequencing used naive CD4+ T cells sorted from blood. The sample's subset: CD45RA+ positively selected. The receptors come from a man aged 18 to 29 in good health.

The count of this clone is one. The V call is TRBV28, the J call TRBJ1-5, with D possibly matching TRBD1 (6 bases). The CDR3 covers 16 residues. The germline V gene encodes CDR1 MDHEN and CDR2 SYDVKM. Trimming cost V 6 bases and J 6 bases, with 21 bases left between them. The CDR3 spells CASSDEGRGAGQPQHF. The CDR3 DNA reads TGTGCCAGCAGCGATGAGGGGCGGGGGGCCGGTCAGCCCCAGCATTTT. The complete variable domain, with remaining parts taken from reference TRBV28 and TRBJ1-5, reads DVKVTQSSRYLVKRTGEKVFLECVQDMDHENMFWYRQDPGLGLRLIYFSYDVKMKEKGDIPEGYSVSREKKERFSLILESASTNQTSMYLCASSDEGRGAGQPQHFGDGTRLSIL.

The J gene is TRBJ2-5, the V gene TRBV27; 7 bases are a match to TRBD2. Losses at the gene ends were 6 bases for V and 7 bases for J; bases not matched to a gene: 8. The germline V gene encodes CDR1 MNHEY and CDR2 SMNVEV (reference sequence). This CDR3 comprises 13 residues. The chain's CDR3 is CASRAGRSGTQYF. The CDR3 DNA reads TGTGCCAGCAGAGCCGGGAGGTCGGGGACCCAGTACTTC.

The chain couples TRBV4-1 to TRBJ2-1, with 8 positions matching TRBD2. Germline loops: CDR1 MGHRA, CDR2 YSYEKL. The CDR3 totals 17 residues. Trimming removed 2 bases from V and 2 bases from J; junction bases left unmatched: 8. The DNA for the CDR3 is TGCGCCAGCAGCCAATCAGAGACTAGCGTGGCCTACAATGAGCAGTTCTTC. Amino acids: CASSQSETSVAYNEQFF.

This rearrangement joins TRBV11-2 to TRBJ2-3; 8 positions match TRBD2. V lost 3 bases and J lost 5; bases outside the gene matches: 4. The CDR3 has 14 residues. CDR1 and CDR2 (germline): SGHAT, FQNNGV. The CDR3 DNA reads as TGTGCCAGCAGCTTTCTTCGGGGGGGAGATACGCAGTATTTT. Its translation: CASSFLRGGDTQYF.

J is TRBJ1-1 and V is TRBV5-8; D uncertain. The CDR3 loop spans 16 amino acids. V was pared by 0 bases and J by 0 bases, with 12 bases between. Looked up from germline, CDR1 is SGHTS and CDR2 is YDEGEE. Here the CDR3 reads CASSLGVSALNTEAFF. The CDR3 region has the DNA TGTGCCAGCAGCTTGGGGGTGAGTGCGCTGAACACTGAAGCTTTCTTT. The whole variable domain, remainder taken from reference TRBV5-8 and TRBJ1-1, is EAGVTQSPTHLIKTRGQQATLRCSPISGHTSVYWYQQALGLGLQFLLWYDEGEERNRGNFPPRFSGRQFPNYSSELNVNALELEDSALYLCASSLGVSALNTEAFFGQGTRLTVV.

The chain has TRBV5-1 and TRBJ1-1, with 11 bases fitting TRBD1. J lost 4 bases, V lost 4 bases, and 9 bases had no gene match. In germline, CDR1 is SGHRS, CDR2 YFSETQ. The CDR3 spans 16 residues. The CDR3, as DNA: TGCGCCAGCAGCAAAGGGACAGGGGGTGCCGGCACTGAAGCTTTCTTT. Amino acids: CASSKGTGGAGTEAFF.

The J gene is TRBJ2-1, the V gene TRBV7-9; no reliable D call. The germline V gene has CDR1 SEHNR and CDR2 FQNEAQ (reference sequence). V was cut by 2 bases and J by 7 bases, with 9 bases left in between. The CDR3 is 13 amino acids. Here the CDR3 DNA reads TGTGCCAGCAGCTTAAAGTCGGAGAATGAGCAGTTCTTC. It encodes CASSLKSENEQFF.

V gene TRBV4-1 combines with J gene TRBJ1-1; D not resolved. This CDR3 region has 20 residues. The V end lost 3 bases, the J end lost 1 base, and 27 bases lay between the germline ends. The germline V gene has CDR1 MGHRA and CDR2 YSYEKL. In DNA, the CDR3 is TGCGCCAGCAGCCACGCTACGTTGGGGTCCTGGTATGAAGGGAACACTGAAGCTTTCTTT. Translated, it gives CASSHATLGSWYEGNTEAFF.

The genes are TRBV7-9 and TRBJ1-1, with 10 bases matching TRBD1. This CDR3 is built from 14 residues. With 3 bases clipped from V and 3 bases from J, the junction kept 1 base outside the gene matches. The germline gives CDR1 SEHNR, CDR2 FQNEAQ (reference sequence). CDR3: CASSFGQGDTEAFF. CDR3 in DNA: TGTGCCAGCAGCTTCGGACAGGGGGACACTGAAGCTTTCTTT.

As DNA, the CDR3 is TGTGCCAGTAGTATTGTAGAATCGGGTTCACCCCTCCACTTT. This gives the protein CASSIVESGSPLHF. This chain links TRBV19 with TRBJ1-6; D not certain. The V and J ends lost 3 bases and 9 bases respectively, with 12 bases between them. Looked up from germline, CDR1 is LNHDA and CDR2 is SQIVND (reference sequence). The CDR3 is 14 amino acids.